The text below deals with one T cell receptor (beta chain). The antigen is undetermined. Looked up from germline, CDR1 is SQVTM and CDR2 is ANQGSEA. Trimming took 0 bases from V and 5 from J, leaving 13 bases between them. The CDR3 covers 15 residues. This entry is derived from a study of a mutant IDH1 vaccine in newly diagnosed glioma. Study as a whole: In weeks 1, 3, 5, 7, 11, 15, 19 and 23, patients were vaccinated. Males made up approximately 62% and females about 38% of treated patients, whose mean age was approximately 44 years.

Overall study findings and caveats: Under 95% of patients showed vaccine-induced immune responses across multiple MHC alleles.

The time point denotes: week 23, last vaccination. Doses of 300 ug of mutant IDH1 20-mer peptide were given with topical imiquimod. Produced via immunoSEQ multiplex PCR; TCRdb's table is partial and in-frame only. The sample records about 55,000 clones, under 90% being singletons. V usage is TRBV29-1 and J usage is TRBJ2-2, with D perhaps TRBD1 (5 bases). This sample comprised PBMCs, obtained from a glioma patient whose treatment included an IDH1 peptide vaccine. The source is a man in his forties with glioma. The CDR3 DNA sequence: TGCAGCGTTGAAGATCAAGGGGCAGGAACCGGGGAGCTGTTTTTT. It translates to CSVEDQGAGTGELFF.